This TCR beta chain was found in a study of blood T cell repertoires in COVID-19. Looking at the study overall: The United States, Italy and Spain were the sources of the acute and convalescent COVID-19 samples. T cells, B-cell-depleted T cells, or PBMCs supplied cDNA or gDNA.

Authors' processing steps: The authors estimated nucleated cell counts from reference gene primer amplification. Sequencing was performed with immunoSEQ multiplex PCR; in TCRdb, only in-frame clones are kept and a portion is missing. The DNA was the basis for D and trimming; V, J and clone size are from that table. Of around 98,000 clones listed, 70% to 85% are singletons. The CDR3 is made up of 13 amino acids. Trimming at V came to 10 bases and at J to 4 bases, leaving 6 bases not matched to a gene. Germline V gene data show CDR1 as SNHLY and CDR2 as FYNNEI. This clone was detected a few times. Sequenced sample: peripheral blood. The source of this sequence is a woman aged 55-69 years with acute or convalescent COVID-19. The J gene is TRBJ2-2, the V gene TRBV2, with 7 bases matching TRBD1. CDR3 amino acids: CATQQGSTGELFF. As DNA, the CDR3 is TGTGCCACCCAACAGGGGAGCACCGGGGAGCTGTTTTTT.